Following are 8 T cell receptor beta chains from one sample sequenced in a study of T cell repertoires in cytomegalovirus infection (dated by TCRdb to between 2017 and 2020). The run used an Illumina HiSeq 1500. TCRdb cleaned the public reads at Q25 with fastp, built clones with MiXCR and kept in-frame beta chains. Every entry covers one CDR3 protein and lists the most common genes and DNA from its rows. The sample contains more than 650,000 distinct CDR3 sequences, roughly a third of them found a single time. Under 3.5% of the sample comes from the top ten. The sample consisted of PBMCs. These TCRs come from a human donor in good health (CMV status not recorded). Some clones in this sample may be carry-over from other donors' samples.

This chain links TRBV30 with TRBJ1-2; 7 bases are a match to TRBD1. This CDR3 has 14 amino acids. CDR1 is GTSNPN, CDR2 SVGIG, per germline (reference sequence). J lost 7 bases, V lost 6 bases, and 14 bases had no gene match. CDR3 amino acids: CACIDQTGRGGYTF. CDR3 coding DNA: TGTGCCTGCATAGATCAGACAGGGAGAGGTGGCTACACCTTC.

The chain recombines TRBV6-5 with TRBJ2-2; 11 bases agree with TRBD2. CDR1 is MNHEY and CDR2 is SVGAGI in the germline V gene. V was pared by 1 base and J by 6 bases, with 4 bases of the junction left unmatched. This CDR3 comprises 16 residues. For the CDR3, the DNA is TGTGCCAGCAGTTACTTTGGTAGCGGGGGGGCCGGGGAGCTGTTTTTT. Protein product: CASSYFGSGGAGELFF.

This clonotype appeared a single time. One end of the junction does not line up with germline, which may come from a read error. The rearrangement uses TRBV4-1 and TRBJ2-7; D is unresolved. The germline V gene encodes CDR1 MGHRA and CDR2 YSYEKL. The CDR3 consists of 15 residues. This chain's CDR3 is CASSPHVGSSDEQYF. The CDR3, as DNA: TGCGCCAGCAGCCCTCACGTAGGAAGCTCCGACGAGCAGTACTTC.

This rearrangement joins TRBV12-3 or TRBV12-4 to TRBJ1-1; possible D gene TRBD1, 6 bases. V lost 6 bases, J lost 5 bases, and 10 bases lay in between. The CDR3 contains 12 residues. The CDR3: CASRQGPTEAFF. For the CDR3, the DNA is TGTGCCAGCAGACAGGGTCCTACTGAAGCTTTCTTT.

The rearrangement uses TRBV28 and TRBJ2-4, with D perhaps TRBD1 or TRBD2 (5 bases each). In germline, CDR1 is MDHEN, CDR2 SYDVKM. Trimming cost V 7 bases and J 7 bases, with 26 bases left between them. The CDR3 spans 17 residues. The CDR3 protein is CASTPDSIWGQGNIQYF. The CDR3 DNA reads as TGTGCCAGCACCCCGGACTCCATATGGGGCCAGGGCAACATTCAGTACTTC.

This chain connects TRBV30 to TRBJ2-5; no definite D call. This CDR3 contains 14 residues. Looked up from germline, CDR1 is GTSNPN and CDR2 is SVGIG (reference sequence). Trimming pared 0 bases from V and 5 bases from J, leaving 13 bases between. CDR3 bases: TGTGCCTGGAGTGTAGACCTCGTGAAGGAGACCCAGTACTTC. The encoded protein is CAWSVDLVKETQYF. Full variable domain (remainder filled in from reference TRBV30 and TRBJ2-5): SQTIHQWPATLVQPVGSPLSLECTVEGTSNPNLYWYRQAAGRGLQLLFYSVGIGQISSEVPQNLSASRPQDRQFILSSKKLLLSDSGFYLCAWSVDLVKETQYFGPGTRLLVL.

This chain links TRBV29-1 with TRBJ1-2, with TRBD1 matching over 8 bases. V shed 6 bases and J 7 bases; nucleotides not matched to a gene: 13. Germline CDR1 reads SQVTM; CDR2 reads ANQGSEA. The CDR3 consists of 14 residues. The CDR3 sequence: CSVEIWTGRSGYTF. The CDR3 DNA sequence: TGCAGCGTCGAAATATGGACAGGGAGGAGTGGCTACACCTTC.

This clonotype was detected a few times. CDR3 region: CASSLEGANRGEQYF. Here the CDR3 DNA reads TGTGCCAGCAGCTTAGAGGGCGCCAATCGGGGCGAGCAGTACTTC. This rearrangement joins TRBV7-6 to TRBJ2-7; D may be TRBD2 (5 bases). Trimming removed 1 base from V and 6 bases from J, with 16 bases in between. Looked up from germline, CDR1 is SGHVS and CDR2 is FNYEAQ. The CDR3 has 15 residues.